The 9 T cell receptor beta chains listed next were all sequenced from one sample in a study of CD8 T cells in ankylosing spondylitis. TCRdb fed the 5' RACE reads into MiXCR, producing one record per CDR3 protein. The sample yields roughly 130,000 distinct CDR3 sequences, 7% to 9% seen once. The source material was synovial fluid, either unsorted or a sorted T cell fraction (not recorded which). The receptor source for this set is a male donor with ankylosing spondylitis.

This clonotype was counted many times. The rearrangement links TRBV20-1 to TRBJ2-3; the D gene is possibly TRBD2 (6 bases). Per germline, CDR1 DFQATT and CDR2 SNEGSKA (reference sequence). The CDR3 covers 14 residues. The V end lost 6 bases, the J end lost 6 bases, and 19 bases lay between the germline ends. DNA of the CDR3: TGCAGTGCCAGCCGGGACTTTCGGTTGGATACGCAGTATTTT. Amino acids: CSASRDFRLDTQYF.

This clonotype was seen a few times. The CDR3 region has the DNA TGTGCCAGCAGTTACTCCCCCGTTGGGCCCCTCCACTTT. Translation: CASSYSPVGPLHF. V gene TRBV6-5 combines with J gene TRBJ1-6, with D unresolved. The CDR3 is 13 residues long. Germline assignment: CDR1 MNHEY and CDR2 SVGAGI. V lost 0 bases and J lost 13, with 10 bases in between.

This clonotype was found many times. The rearrangement joins TRBV12-3 or TRBV12-4 to TRBJ1-5; D is unclear. Trimming cost V 3 bases and J 3 bases, with 6 bases left between them. CDR3 length equals 13 residues. The CDR3 DNA reads as TGTGCCAGCAGTTTTGTCGCCAATCAGCCCCAGCATTTT. Translation: CASSFVANQPQHF.

The chain links TRBV19 to TRBJ2-1; D perhaps matches TRBD1 (5 bases). This CDR3 comprises 15 residues. Trimming cost V 7 bases and J 0 bases, with 13 bases left between them. Germline V CDR1 and CDR2: LNHDA, SQIVND (reference sequence). CDR3 sequence reads: CASTYVRGSYNEQFF. CDR3 DNA: TGTGCCAGTACCTATGTAAGGGGCTCCTACAATGAGCAGTTCTTC.

This clonotype was found many times. V usage is TRBV10-3 and J usage is TRBJ1-2, with TRBD1 matching 7 bases. The ends lost 9 bases at V and 1 base at J; junction bases unmatched: 2. The CDR3 totals 12 residues. CDR1 is ENHRY and CDR2 is SYGVKD in the germline V gene. CDR3 coding DNA: TGTGCCATGAGGGACAGTAACTATGGCTACACCTTC. Its translation is CAMRDSNYGYTF.

This clonotype turned up a few times. The chain recombines TRBV6-5 with TRBJ1-6; D gene unclear. Trimming took 2 bases from V and 10 from J, leaving 15 bases between them. This CDR3 is 15 amino acids long. CDR1 is MNHEY and CDR2 is SVGAGI in the germline V gene. CDR3 sequence: CASSYVPGVGSPLHF. The DNA of the CDR3 is TGTGCCAGCAGTTACGTACCTGGGGTAGGATCACCCCTCCACTTT.

This clonotype was seen repeatedly, ten times or more. The V and J genes are TRBV29-1 and TRBJ2-3; D ambiguous. Per the germline V gene, CDR1 is SQVTM and CDR2 is ANQGSEA. The CDR3 covers 12 residues. The V end was cut by 4 bases, the J end by 4 bases, with 9 bases between. CDR3 DNA: TGCAGCGTTGCGGACGGTCCAGATACGCAGTATTTT. This translates into CSVADGPDTQYF.

In this sample, this clonotype turned up a few times. This chain connects TRBV7-2 to TRBJ1-2; 7 nucleotides line up with TRBD1. This CDR3 is built from 13 residues. Germline CDR1 SGHTA, CDR2 FQGNSA. After removal of 5 bases from V and 6 bases from J, the junction contained 6 bases not matched to a gene. CDR3 amino acids: CASSRDRENGYTF. CDR3 in DNA: TGTGCCAGCAGCCGTGACAGGGAAAATGGCTACACCTTC.

This clonotype was recorded many times. The chain combines TRBV14 with TRBJ2-4; D uncertain. The CDR3 covers 16 residues. Germline lookup yields CDR1 SGHDN and CDR2 FVKESK. V lost 2 bases and J lost 0, with 11 bases in between. CDR3 bases: TGTGCCAGCAGCCAAACCAGGACCCTAGCCAAAAACATTCAGTACTTC. Translation: CASSQTRTLAKNIQYF.